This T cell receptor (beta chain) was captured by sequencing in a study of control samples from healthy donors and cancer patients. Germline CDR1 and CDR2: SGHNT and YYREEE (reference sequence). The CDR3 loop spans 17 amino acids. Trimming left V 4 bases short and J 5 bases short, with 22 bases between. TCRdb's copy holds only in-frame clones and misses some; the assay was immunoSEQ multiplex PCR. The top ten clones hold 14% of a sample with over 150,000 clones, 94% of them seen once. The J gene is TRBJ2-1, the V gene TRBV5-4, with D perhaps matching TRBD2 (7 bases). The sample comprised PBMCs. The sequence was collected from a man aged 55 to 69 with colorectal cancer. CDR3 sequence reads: CASSPGYEGGPHNEQFF. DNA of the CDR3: TGTGCCAGCAGCCCGGGGTACGAGGGGGGGCCCCACAATGAGCAGTTCTTC.